The 21 T cell receptor beta chains listed next were all sequenced from one sample in a study of blood T cell repertoires in COVID-19. TCRdb's copy holds only in-frame clones and misses some; the assay was immunoSEQ multiplex PCR. This table has some 350,000 clones, about 93% appearing once. Sequencing used peripheral blood. The receptor source for this set is a woman aged 18-29 years who had recovered from COVID-19.

J is TRBJ2-1 and V is TRBV10-3; weak D call: TRBD2 (6 bases). This CDR3 region has 16 residues. The germline CDR1 and CDR2 sequences are ENHRY and SYGVKD. V was clipped by 0 bases and J by 0 bases, with 9 bases between them. CDR3 in DNA: TGTGCCATCAGTGAGTCTATCGGGAGCTCCTACAATGAGCAGTTCTTC. Its translation is CAISESIGSSYNEQFF.

The gene calls are TRBV18 and TRBJ2-1, with TRBD2 identical over 13 bases. Germline trimming cut 3 bases from V and 6 bases from J; bases unmatched to any gene: 8. CDR1 is KGHSH, CDR2 LQKENI, per germline. The CDR3 totals 17 residues. The CDR3 DNA follows: TGTGCCAGCTCACCGTCTGAACTAGCGGGAGGGCCCAATGAGCAGTTCTTC. This gives the protein CASSPSELAGGPNEQFF. The whole variable domain, filled in from reference TRBV18 and TRBJ2-1, reads NAGVMQNPRHLVRRRGQEARLRCSPMKGHSHVYWYRQLPEEGLKFMVYLQKENIIDESGMPKERFSAEFPKEGPSILRIQQVVRGDSAAYFCASSPSELAGGPNEQFFGPGTRLTVL.

The chain couples TRBV9 to TRBJ2-1; 7 bases agree with TRBD2. CDR1 is SGDLS and CDR2 is YYNGEE in the germline V gene. CDR3 size: 15 residues. J was trimmed by 7 bases and V by 3 bases; bases with no gene match: 10. As DNA, the CDR3 is TGTGCCAGCAGCGCCGCGGGAGCCCCTGTGAATGAGCAGTTCTTC. Translated: CASSAAGAPVNEQFF.

The chain's CDR3 is CASSPDSIISYEQYV. The CDR3 nucleotides read TGTGCCAGCTCACCCGACTCCATAATCTCCTACGAGCAGTACGTC. The chain is built from TRBV18 and TRBJ2-7; no clear D gene. CDR3 length equals 15 residues. CDR1 and CDR2 from the germline V gene are KGHSH and LQKENI. Trimming stripped 3 bases from V and 0 bases from J, with 12 bases between.

In regard to this clone: The same CDR3 arises from other DNA sequences in this sample as well. This chain uses TRBV19 with TRBJ2-1; 7 bases match TRBD2. The CDR3 consists of 13 residues. Looked up from germline, CDR1 is LNHDA and CDR2 is SQIVND (reference sequence). Trimming at V came to 4 bases and at J to 7 bases, leaving 4 bases not matched to a gene. The CDR3 reads CASSSPGGNEQFF. CDR3 nucleotide sequence: TGTGCCAGTAGTAGTCCGGGAGGAAATGAGCAGTTCTTC.

V gene TRBV2 combines with J gene TRBJ1-4; D remains unclear. With 4 bases removed from V and 4 bases from J, the gap between germline ends came to 16 bases. This CDR3 is built from 16 residues. Looked up from germline, CDR1 is SNHLY and CDR2 is FYNNEI. The CDR3 nucleotides are TGTGCCAGCAGTGCGGCAGGAGGGTGGTTTAATGAAAAACTGTTTTTT. Translated, it gives CASSAAGGWFNEKLFF.

The chain has TRBV7-9 and TRBJ2-2, with 7 nucleotides matching TRBD2. The CDR3 contains 15 residues. Per germline, CDR1 SEHNR and CDR2 FQNEAQ (reference sequence). V gave up 4 bases and J gave up 8 bases; unmatched junction bases: 10. CDR3 protein: CASSSTSRGPGELFF. CDR3 nucleotide sequence: TGTGCCAGCAGCTCGACTAGCAGAGGGCCAGGGGAGCTGTTTTTT. The complete variable domain, with remaining parts taken from reference TRBV7-9 and TRBJ2-2, reads DTGVSQNPRHKITKRGQNVTFRCDPISEHNRLYWYRQTLGQGPEFLTYFQNEAQLEKSRLLSDRFSAERPKGSFSTLEIQRTEQGDSAMYLCASSSTSRGPGELFFGEGSRLTVL.

The J gene is TRBJ2-4, the V gene TRBV6-5; TRBD1 matches at 7 bases. V trimming: 6 bases; J trimming: 5 bases; junction bases outside the gene matches: 4. Germline CDR1 reads MNHEY; CDR2 reads SVGAGI. The CDR3 contains 13 residues. As DNA, the CDR3 is TGTGCCAGCAGCACAACAGGGGAAAACATTCAGTACTTC. Translated, it gives CASSTTGENIQYF.

J is TRBJ2-7 and V is TRBV11-2; maybe TRBD1 (6 bases). The length of the CDR3 is 14 residues. Trimming took 1 base from V and 2 from J, leaving 9 bases between them. Germline V gene sequence: CDR1 SGHAT, CDR2 FQNNGV. The CDR3 sequence is CASSLGQATYEQYV. CDR3 nucleotides: TGTGCCAGCAGCTTAGGACAGGCCACCTACGAGCAGTACGTC.

As regards this clone: A single base separates this from a much larger clone, so it may be a read error. This rearrangement joins TRBV6-2 or TRBV6-3 to TRBJ2-1, with D perhaps matching TRBD2 (5 bases). The CDR3 has 13 residues. V was clipped by 2 bases and J by 3 bases, with 5 bases between them. Germline lookup yields CDR1 MNHEY and CDR2 SVGEGT. CDR3 amino acids: CASSYRDYNEQFF. The CDR3 coding sequence is TGTGCCAGCAGTTACCGGGACTACAATGAGCAGTTCTTC.

The V gene is TRBV9, the J gene TRBJ2-6; 9 bases are shared with TRBD2. The CDR3 consists of 18 residues. The trim removed 2 bases at V and 0 bases at J, leaving 6 bases unmatched. CDR1 SGDLS and CDR2 YYNGEE come from the germline V gene. The CDR3 is CASSVGLAPYSGANVLTF. The CDR3 nucleotides read TGTGCCAGCAGCGTCGGACTAGCGCCGTACTCTGGGGCCAACGTCCTGACTTTC.

This clone was observed a single time. J is TRBJ2-1 and V is TRBV6-4; 9 nucleotides agree with TRBD2. Looked up from germline, CDR1 is MRHNA and CDR2 is SNTAGT. V lost 6 bases and J lost 6; bases outside the gene matches: 6. This CDR3 comprises 14 residues. The CDR3: CASRLAGNGNEQFF. CDR3 sequence (DNA): TGTGCCAGCAGGCTAGCGGGAAACGGCAATGAGCAGTTCTTC.

This chain uses TRBV24-1 with TRBJ2-1, with 12 bases identical to TRBD2. The CDR3 is made up of 20 amino acids. Per the germline V gene, CDR1 is KGHDR and CDR2 is SFDVKD. Germline trimming cut 5 bases from V and 5 bases from J; bases unmatched to any gene: 18. CDR3 region: CATSVGRWTSGNRVHNEQFF. The CDR3 bases are TGTGCCACCAGTGTGGGTCGGTGGACTAGCGGGAATAGAGTGCACAATGAGCAGTTCTTC.

This clone is a singleton in its sample. This chain uses TRBV11-3 with TRBJ2-1, with D hard to call. CDR1 is SGHNT and CDR2 is YENEEA in the germline V gene. The V end was cut by 5 bases, the J end by 5 bases, with 16 bases between. The CDR3 contains 15 residues. The CDR3 nucleotides are TGTGCCAGCAGCCACAAAGTCGTTGATCACAATGAGCAGTTCTTC. It specifies CASSHKVVDHNEQFF.

V gene TRBV7-6 combines with J gene TRBJ2-1, with 9 bases lining up with TRBD2. This CDR3 spans 17 amino acids. The J segment lost 8 bases and the V segment lost 5 bases, leaving 16 bases of the junction unmatched. The germline V gene has CDR1 SGHVS and CDR2 FNYEAQ. CDR3 sequence reads: CASSPLSIAGVRDEQFF. CDR3 coding DNA: TGTGCCAGCAGCCCCCTCTCCATAGCGGGAGTAAGAGATGAGCAGTTCTTC.

The V gene is TRBV9, the J gene TRBJ2-1; 8 positions match TRBD2. The CDR3 is 14 residues long. The V gene's germline CDR1 is SGDLS and CDR2 YYNGEE. After removal of 4 bases from V and 8 bases from J, the junction contained 8 bases not matched to a gene. CDR3 sequence: CASSYSGREDEQFF. DNA of the CDR3: TGTGCCAGCAGCTACTCGGGGCGGGAGGATGAGCAGTTCTTC.

The gene calls are TRBV18 and TRBJ1-4; 8 bases are a match to TRBD1. V gave up 6 bases and J gave up 1 base; unmatched junction bases: 4. There are 15 residues in the CDR3. From germline, CDR1 is KGHSH and CDR2 LQKENI. CDR3 region: CASSRGQGTNEKLFF. For the CDR3, the DNA is TGTGCCAGCTCCCGCGGACAGGGAACTAATGAAAAACTGTTTTTT.

This clone was recorded once. The chain combines TRBV5-4 with TRBJ1-5; D may be TRBD1 (5 bases). CDR3 length: 15 residues. Germline V gene sequence: CDR1 SGHNT, CDR2 YYREEE (reference sequence). V shed 1 base and J shed 0 bases, with 8 bases lying between them. The CDR3 sequence: CASSLTGDSNQPQHF. DNA for the CDR3: TGTGCCAGCAGCTTGACAGGAGATAGCAATCAGCCCCAGCATTTT.

In its sample, this clone was seen once. The CDR3: CASSWLGVAGGTDTQYF. CDR3 DNA sequence: TGTGCCAGCAGCTGGCTGGGGGTAGCGGGAGGTACAGATACGCAGTATTTT. The chain links TRBV11-2 to TRBJ2-3; 10 bases agree with TRBD2. V lost 4 bases, J lost 3 bases, and 10 bases stayed unmatched. Germline CDR1 and CDR2: SGHAT and FQNNGV. There are 17 residues in the CDR3.

A single count supports this clone. This chain links TRBV18 with TRBJ2-7; D is unclear. V was cut by 6 bases and J by 7 bases, with 10 bases left in between. Per the germline V gene, CDR1 is KGHSH and CDR2 is LQKENI. The CDR3 covers 11 residues. CDR3 amino acids: CASSPGWEQYV. The CDR3 DNA reads as TGTGCCAGCTCCCCCGGTTGGGAGCAGTACGTC.

The chain employs TRBV7-9 and TRBJ1-2; 10 bases fit TRBD1. The ends lost 5 bases at V and 4 bases at J; junction bases unmatched: 7. CDR1 is SEHNR, CDR2 FQNEAQ, per germline (reference sequence). The CDR3 runs 15 residues. The CDR3 sequence is CASSIRQGASYGYTF. Written as DNA, the CDR3 is TGTGCCAGCAGCATTCGACAGGGGGCAAGCTATGGCTACACCTTC.